This TCR beta chain was observed in a study of CD8+ T cells in alopecia areata. Germline V gene data show CDR1 as SEHNR and CDR2 as FQNEAQ (reference sequence). Deletions cut 2 bases from V and 0 bases from J, with 2 bases between. This CDR3 contains 13 residues. Regarding treatment: oral pan-JAK inhibitor, 5-10 mg twice daily. PBMCs provided sorted CD4+ and CD8+ T cells. On this clone itself: Other nucleotide sequences from this sample produce the same CDR3.

In each case, RNA was isolated and then reverse transcribed into cDNA as the sequencing template. Using immunoSEQ multiplex PCR, the repertoire was profiled, and TCRdb retains in-frame clones only, with some absent. This table has over 200,000 clones, 64% appearing once. Here the sequenced sample was CD4+ T cells sorted from blood, taken at week 4, from a patient treated with tofacitinib. The receptor's source is a human donor with alopecia areata. The chain uses TRBV7-9 and TRBJ1-3; D unresolved. Written as DNA, the CDR3 is TGTGCCAGCAGCTTAAGCTCTGGAAACACCATATATTTT. This encodes CASSLSSGNTIYF.